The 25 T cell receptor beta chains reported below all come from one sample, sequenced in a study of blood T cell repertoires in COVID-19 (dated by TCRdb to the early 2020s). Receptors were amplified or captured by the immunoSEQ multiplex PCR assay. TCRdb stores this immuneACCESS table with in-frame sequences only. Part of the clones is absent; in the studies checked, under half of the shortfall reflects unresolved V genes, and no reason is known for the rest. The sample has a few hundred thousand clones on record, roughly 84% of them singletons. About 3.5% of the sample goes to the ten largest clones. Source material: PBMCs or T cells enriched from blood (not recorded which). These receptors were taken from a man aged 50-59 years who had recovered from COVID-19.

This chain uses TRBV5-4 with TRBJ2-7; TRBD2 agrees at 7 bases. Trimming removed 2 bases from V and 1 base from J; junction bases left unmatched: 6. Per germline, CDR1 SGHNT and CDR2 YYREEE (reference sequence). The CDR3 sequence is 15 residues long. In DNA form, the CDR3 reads TGTGCCAGCAGCTTTGGGAGCGGGATTTCCTACGAGCAGTACTTC. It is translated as CASSFGSGISYEQYF. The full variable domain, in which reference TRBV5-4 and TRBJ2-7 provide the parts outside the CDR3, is ETGVTQSPTHLIKTRGQQVTLRCSSQSGHNTVSWYQQALGQGPQFIFQYYREEENGRGNFPPRFSGLQFPNYSSELNVNALELDDSALYLCASSFGSGISYEQYFGPGTRLTVT.

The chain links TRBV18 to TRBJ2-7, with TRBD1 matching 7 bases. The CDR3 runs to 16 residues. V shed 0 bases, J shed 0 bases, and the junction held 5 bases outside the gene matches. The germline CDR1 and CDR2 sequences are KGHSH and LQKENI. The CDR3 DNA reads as TGTGCCAGCTCACCACCGGGCAGGGGGACCTCCTACGAGCAGTACTTC. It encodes CASSPPGRGTSYEQYF.

Here the CDR3 DNA reads TGTGCCAGCTCACCACCGGGGGCGTCGGGCTACGCTGAAGCTTTCTTT. It translates to CASSPPGASGYAEAFF. The chain carries TRBV18 and TRBJ1-1, with TRBD1 as a possible D gene (6 bases). The length of the CDR3 is 16 residues. Looked up from germline, CDR1 is KGHSH and CDR2 is LQKENI. V was trimmed by 0 bases and J by 6 bases, leaving 17 bases between them.

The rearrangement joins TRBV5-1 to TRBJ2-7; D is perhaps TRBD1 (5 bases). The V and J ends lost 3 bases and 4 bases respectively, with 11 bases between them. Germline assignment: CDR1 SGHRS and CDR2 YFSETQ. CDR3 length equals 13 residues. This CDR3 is CASSYQGTYEQYF. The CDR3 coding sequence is TGCGCCAGCAGCTATCAGGGTACGTACGAGCAGTACTTC.

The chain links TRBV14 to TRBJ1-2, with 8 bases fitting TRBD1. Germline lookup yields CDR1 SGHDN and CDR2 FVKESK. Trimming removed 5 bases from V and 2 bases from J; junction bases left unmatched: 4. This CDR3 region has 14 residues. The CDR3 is CASSSHRGNYGYTF. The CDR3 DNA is TGTGCCAGCAGCTCCCACAGGGGGAACTATGGCTACACCTTC.

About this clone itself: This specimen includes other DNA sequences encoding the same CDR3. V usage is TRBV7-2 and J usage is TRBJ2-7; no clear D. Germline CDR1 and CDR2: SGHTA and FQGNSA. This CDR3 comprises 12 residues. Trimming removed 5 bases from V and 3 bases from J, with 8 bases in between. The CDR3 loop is CASSPSGYEQYF. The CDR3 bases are TGTGCCAGCAGCCCTTCCGGCTACGAGCAGTACTTC.

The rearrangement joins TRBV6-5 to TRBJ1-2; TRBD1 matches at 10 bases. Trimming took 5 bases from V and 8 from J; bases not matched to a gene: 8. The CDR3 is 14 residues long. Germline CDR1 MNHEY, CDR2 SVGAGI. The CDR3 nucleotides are TGTGCCAGCAGTCAACGACAGGGGGCGCGAGGCTACACCTTC. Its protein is CASSQRQGARGYTF.

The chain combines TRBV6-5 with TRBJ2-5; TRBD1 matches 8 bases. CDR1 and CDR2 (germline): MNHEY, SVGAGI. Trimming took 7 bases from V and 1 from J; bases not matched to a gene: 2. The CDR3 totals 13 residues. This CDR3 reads CASKTGAQETQYF. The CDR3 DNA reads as TGTGCCAGCAAGACAGGGGCCCAAGAGACCCAGTACTTC.

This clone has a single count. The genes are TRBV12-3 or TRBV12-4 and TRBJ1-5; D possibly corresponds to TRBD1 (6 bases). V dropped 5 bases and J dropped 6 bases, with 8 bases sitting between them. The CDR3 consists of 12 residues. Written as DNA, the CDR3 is TGTGCCAGCAGTACCAGGGGTCAGCCCCAGCATTTT. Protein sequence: CASSTRGQPQHF.

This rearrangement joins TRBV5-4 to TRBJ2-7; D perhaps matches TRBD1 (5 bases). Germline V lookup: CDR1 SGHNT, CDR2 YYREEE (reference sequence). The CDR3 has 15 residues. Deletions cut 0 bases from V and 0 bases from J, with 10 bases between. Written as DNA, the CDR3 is TGTGCCAGCAGCTTGGCTGGGGCGAGCTCCTACGAGCAGTACTTC. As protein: CASSLAGASSYEQYF.

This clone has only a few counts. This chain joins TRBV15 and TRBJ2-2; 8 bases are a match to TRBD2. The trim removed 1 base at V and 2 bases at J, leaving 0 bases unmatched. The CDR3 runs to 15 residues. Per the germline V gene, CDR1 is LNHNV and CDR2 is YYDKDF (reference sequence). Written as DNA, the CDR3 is TGTGCCACCAGCAGAGGGACTAGCAACACCGGGGAGCTGTTTTTT. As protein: CATSRGTSNTGELFF.

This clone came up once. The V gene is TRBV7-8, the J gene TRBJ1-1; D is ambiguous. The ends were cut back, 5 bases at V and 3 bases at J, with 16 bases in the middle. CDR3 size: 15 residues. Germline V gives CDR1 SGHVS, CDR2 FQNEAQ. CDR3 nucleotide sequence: TGTGCCAGCAGCGCCTCAGGAACCACAGACACTGAAGCTTTCTTT. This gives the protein CASSASGTTDTEAFF.

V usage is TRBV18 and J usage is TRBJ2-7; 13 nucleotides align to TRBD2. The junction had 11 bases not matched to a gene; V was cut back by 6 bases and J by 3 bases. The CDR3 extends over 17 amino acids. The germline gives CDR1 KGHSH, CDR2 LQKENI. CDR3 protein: CASSTAGTSGAYYEQYF. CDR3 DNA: TGTGCCAGCTCCACTGCCGGGACTAGCGGGGCATACTACGAGCAGTACTTC.

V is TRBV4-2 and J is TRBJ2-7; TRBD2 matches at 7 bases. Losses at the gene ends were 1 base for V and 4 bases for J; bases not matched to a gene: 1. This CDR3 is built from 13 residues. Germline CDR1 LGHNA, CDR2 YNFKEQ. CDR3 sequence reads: CASSQGGGYEQYF. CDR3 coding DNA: TGTGCCAGCAGCCAAGGGGGAGGGTACGAGCAGTACTTC.

The CDR3 sequence: CASSLGGLAGDTQYF. The CDR3 DNA is TGTGCCAGCAGCTTAGGAGGACTAGCAGGTGATACGCAGTATTTT. V is TRBV7-3 and J is TRBJ2-3; 8 bases map to TRBD2. J lost 6 bases, V lost 2 bases, and 7 bases had no gene match. This CDR3 is 15 amino acids long. Per germline, CDR1 SGHTA and CDR2 FQGTGA.

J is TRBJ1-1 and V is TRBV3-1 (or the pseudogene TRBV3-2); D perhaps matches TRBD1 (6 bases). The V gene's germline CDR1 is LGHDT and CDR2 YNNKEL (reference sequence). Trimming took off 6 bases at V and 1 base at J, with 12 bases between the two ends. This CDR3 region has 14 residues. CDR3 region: CASRQGRTNTEAFF. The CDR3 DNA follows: TGTGCCAGCAGACAGGGACGGACGAACACTGAAGCTTTCTTT.

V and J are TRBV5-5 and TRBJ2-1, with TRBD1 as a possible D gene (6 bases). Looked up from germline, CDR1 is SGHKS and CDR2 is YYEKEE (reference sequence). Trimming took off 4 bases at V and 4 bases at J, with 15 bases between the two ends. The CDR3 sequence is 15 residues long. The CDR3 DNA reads TGTGCCAGCAGCCCGGGACACCGCCTTTACAATGAGCAGTTCTTC. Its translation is CASSPGHRLYNEQFF.

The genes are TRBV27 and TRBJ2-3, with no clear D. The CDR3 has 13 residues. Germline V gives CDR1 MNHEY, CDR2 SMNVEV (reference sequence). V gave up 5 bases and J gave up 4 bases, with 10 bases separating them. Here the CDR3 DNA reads TGTGCCAGCAGTGGTTCGGTGGCAGATACGCAGTATTTT. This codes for CASSGSVADTQYF.

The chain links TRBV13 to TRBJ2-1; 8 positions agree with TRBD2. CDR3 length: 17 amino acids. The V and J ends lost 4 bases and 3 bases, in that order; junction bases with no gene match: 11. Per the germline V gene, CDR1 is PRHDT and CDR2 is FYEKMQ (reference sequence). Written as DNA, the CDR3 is TGTGCCAGCAGCTGGATTCGGGAGGGCACCAACTACAATGAGCAGTTCTTC. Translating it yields CASSWIREGTNYNEQFF.

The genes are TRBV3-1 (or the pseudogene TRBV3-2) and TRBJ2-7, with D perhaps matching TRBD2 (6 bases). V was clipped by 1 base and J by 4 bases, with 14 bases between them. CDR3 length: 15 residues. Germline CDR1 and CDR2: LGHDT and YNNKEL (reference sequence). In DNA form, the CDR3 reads TGTGCCAGCAGCCAAGCCCTAGACGGAGGGTACGAGCAGTACTTC. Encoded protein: CASSQALDGGYEQYF.

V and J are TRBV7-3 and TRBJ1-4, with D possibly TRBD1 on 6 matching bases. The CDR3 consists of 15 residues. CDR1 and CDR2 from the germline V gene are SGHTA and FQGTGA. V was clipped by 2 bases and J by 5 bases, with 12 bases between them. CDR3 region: CASSLGGARNEKLFF. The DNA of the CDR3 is TGTGCCAGCAGCTTAGGGGGGGCTAGGAATGAAAAACTGTTTTTT.

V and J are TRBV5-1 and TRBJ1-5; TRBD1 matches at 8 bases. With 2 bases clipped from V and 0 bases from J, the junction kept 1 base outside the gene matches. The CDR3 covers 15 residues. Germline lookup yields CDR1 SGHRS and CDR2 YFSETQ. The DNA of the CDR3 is TGCGCCAGCAGCTTACAGGGGGATAGCAATCAGCCCCAGCATTTT. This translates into CASSLQGDSNQPQHF.

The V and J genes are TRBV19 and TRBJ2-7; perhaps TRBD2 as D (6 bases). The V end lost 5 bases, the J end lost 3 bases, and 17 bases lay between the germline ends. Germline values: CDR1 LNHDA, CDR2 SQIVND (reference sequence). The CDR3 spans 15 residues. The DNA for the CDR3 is TGTGCCAGTAGTCCCACGGGGTCCGGGAGCTACGAGCAGTACTTC. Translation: CASSPTGSGSYEQYF.

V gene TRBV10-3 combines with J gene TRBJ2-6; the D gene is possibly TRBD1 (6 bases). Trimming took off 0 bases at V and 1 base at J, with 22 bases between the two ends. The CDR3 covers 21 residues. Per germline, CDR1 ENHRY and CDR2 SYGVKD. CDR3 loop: CAISESNRVGGRLSGANVLTF. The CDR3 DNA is TGTGCCATCAGTGAGTCGAATAGGGTTGGGGGCCGTCTGTCTGGGGCCAACGTCCTGACTTTC.

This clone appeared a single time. The CDR3 bases are TGTGCCATCAGTGAAGTTAGGGGGCATTACGAGCAGTACTTC. It encodes CAISEVRGHYEQYF. The chain employs TRBV10-3 and TRBJ2-7; TRBD1 matches 7 bases. Germline V lookup: CDR1 ENHRY, CDR2 SYGVKD. Trimming took 3 bases from V and 4 from J; bases not matched to a gene: 6. The CDR3 is 14 residues long.